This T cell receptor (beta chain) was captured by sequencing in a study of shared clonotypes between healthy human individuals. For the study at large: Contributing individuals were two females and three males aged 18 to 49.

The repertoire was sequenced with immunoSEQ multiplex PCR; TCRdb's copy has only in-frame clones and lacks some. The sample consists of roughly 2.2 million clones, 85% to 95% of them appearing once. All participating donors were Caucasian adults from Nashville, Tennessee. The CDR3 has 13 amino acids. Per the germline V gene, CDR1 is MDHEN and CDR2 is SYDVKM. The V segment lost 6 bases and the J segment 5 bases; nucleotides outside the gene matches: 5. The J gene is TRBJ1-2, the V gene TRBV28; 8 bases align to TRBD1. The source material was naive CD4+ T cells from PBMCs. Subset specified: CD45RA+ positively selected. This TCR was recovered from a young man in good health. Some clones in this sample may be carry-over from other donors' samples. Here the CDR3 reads CASSADRGYGYTF. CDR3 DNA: TGTGCCAGCAGCGCAGACAGGGGATATGGCTACACCTTC.